The rows below give T cell receptor beta chains drawn from one sample of a study of radiotherapy plus CTLA-4 blockade in lung cancer. Only in-frame clones appear in the TCRdb table, and some are missing; sequencing was by immunoSEQ multiplex PCR. The sample records 95,000 to 150,000 clones, 90% being singletons. Source: peripheral blood, taken from a patient treated with radiotherapy plus ipilimumab. Receptors were obtained from a human donor with non-small cell lung cancer that progressed on radiotherapy plus ipilimumab. Both conserved end residues are part of each CDR3. D genes are given only for firm matches. Not every row has a clone size; where given, it reads once, few, many or a size class.

V	size	D	J	CDR3	DNA
TRBV10-3	-	-	TRBJ1-1	CATETGMNTEAFF	TGTGCCACCGAGACGGGAATGAACACTGAAGCTTTCTTT
TRBV7-3	-	-	TRBJ2-1	CASSLTGGSYNEQFF	TGTGCCAGCAGCTTAACTGGCGGGTCCTACAATGAGCAGTTCTTC
TRBV27	-	-	TRBJ2-5	CASSLNGETQYF	TGTGCCAGCAGTTTAAATGGAGAGACCCAGTACTTC
TRBV2	-	TRBD1	TRBJ2-3	CARGSGQGAWRTDTQYF	TGTGCCAGAGGCTCGGGACAGGGGGCTTGGAGGACAGATACGCAGTATTTT
TRBV4-1	-	TRBD1	TRBJ2-7	CASSPIGAGGGSYEQYF	TGCGCCAGCAGCCCCATCGGTGCAGGGGGCGGCTCCTACGAGCAGTACTTC
TRBV9	once	TRBD1	TRBJ1-1	CASSVGQGGKAFF	TGTGCCAGCAGCGTAGGACAGGGGGGTAAAGCTTTCTTT
TRBV5-1	once	-	TRBJ1-4	CASSFSGSNEKLFF	TGCGCCAGCAGCTTCTCCGGGAGTAATGAAAAACTGTTTTTT
TRBV7-8	-	TRBD1	TRBJ2-7	CASRSVRTGQNYEQYF	TGTGCCAGCAGGAGTGTCCGGACAGGTCAAAATTACGAGCAGTACTTC
TRBV11-2	-	-	TRBJ1-1	CASSLVVHEAFF	TGTGCCAGCAGCTTAGTGGTCCATGAAGCTTTCTTT
TRBV7-2	-	TRBD2	TRBJ2-3	CASSLVSGGAHGTQYF	TGTGCCAGCAGCTTAGTTAGCGGGGGGGCCCACGGTACGCAGTATTTT
TRBV4-2	-	TRBD2	TRBJ2-5	CASSRPGTSGSEAETQYF	TGTGCCAGCAGCCGGCCGGGGACTAGCGGTTCCGAGGCAGAGACCCAGTACTTC
TRBV18	few	-	TRBJ1-3	CASSPGDFGNTIYF	TGTGCCAGCTCACCAGGGGATTTTGGAAACACCATATATTTT
TRBV18	-	TRBD2	TRBJ2-1	CASSPRSLAGGYSYNEQFF	TGTGCCAGCTCACCCCGGTCCCTAGCGGGAGGGTACTCCTACAATGAGCAGTTCTTC
TRBV5-1	-	TRBD2	TRBJ2-1	CASSPLTSGPFNEQFF	TGCGCCAGCAGCCCCCTGACTAGCGGGCCTTTTAATGAGCAGTTCTTC
TRBV27	-	-	TRBJ2-1	CASSFTSPATDEQFF	TGTGCCAGCAGTTTCACCTCTCCGGCCACCGATGAGCAGTTCTTC
TRBV7-8	-	-	TRBJ2-3	CASSLGTGLTDTQYF	TGTGCCAGCAGCTTAGGGACGGGATTAACAGATACGCAGTATTTT
TRBV4-1	-	-	TRBJ1-4	CASSLGHVSEKLFF	TGCGCCAGCAGCTTGGGCCACGTTTCTGAAAAACTGTTTTTT
TRBV18	-	-	TRBJ1-1	CASSPGPGVETEAFF	TGTGCCAGCTCACCAGGGCCAGGCGTCGAGACTGAAGCTTTCTTT
TRBV11-2	once	-	TRBJ2-7	CASSPGPEQYF	TGTGCCAGCAGTCCCGGTCCCGAGCAGTACTTC
TRBV7-9	-	-	TRBJ2-7	CASSKAGAGYEQYF	TGTGCCAGCAGCAAGGCGGGGGCAGGGTACGAGCAGTACTTC
TRBV29-1	-	-	TRBJ1-1	CSVEDLRRTEAFF	TGCAGCGTTGAAGATCTGAGAAGGACTGAAGCTTTCTTT
TRBV18	-	-	TRBJ2-1	CASSPLQEGEQFF	TGTGCCAGCTCACCACTCCAGGAGGGTGAGCAGTTCTTC
TRBV4-2	-	TRBD2	TRBJ2-7	CASSQFEGTSGISYEQYF	TGTGCCAGCAGCCAATTTGAGGGGACTAGCGGTATCTCCTACGAGCAGTACTTC
TRBV5-1	-	-	TRBJ1-1	CASLPSAGINTEAFF	TGCGCCAGCCTACCGTCTGCAGGGATTAACACTGAAGCTTTCTTT
TRBV10-3	-	TRBD1	TRBJ2-7	CAIRGTGNEQYF	TGTGCCATCAGAGGGACAGGGAACGAGCAGTACTTC
TRBV28	-	-	TRBJ2-4	CASSLAGEDIQYF	TGTGCCAGCAGTTTGGCAGGGGAGGACATTCAGTACTTC
TRBV2	-	TRBD2	TRBJ2-2	CASSLAENTGELFF	TGTGCCAGCAGCCTAGCGGAGAACACCGGGGAGCTGTTTTTT
TRBV30	-	-	TRBJ2-3	CACQPRDSQEGDTQYF	TGTGCCTGCCAGCCCCGGGACAGCCAGGAGGGGGATACGCAGTATTTT
TRBV25-1	-	-	TRBJ2-1	CASSAGDSYNEQFF	TGTGCCAGCTCGGCAGGGGACTCCTACAATGAGCAGTTCTTC
TRBV6-5	-	-	TRBJ1-1	CASSLGGVGTEAFF	TGTGCCAGCAGTCTGGGGGGCGTGGGAACTGAAGCTTTCTTT
TRBV2	-	-	TRBJ2-3	CARGGSLGTDTQYF	TGTGCCAGAGGGGGGTCCCTCGGCACAGATACGCAGTATTTT
TRBV7-9	-	-	TRBJ2-5	CASSLEAQTGPWYF	TGTGCCAGCAGCTTAGAGGCCCAAACCGGCCCGTGGTACTTC
TRBV9	-	-	TRBJ2-1	CASSVEAYNNEQFF	TGTGCCAGCAGCGTAGAGGCATATAACAATGAGCAGTTCTTC
TRBV18	-	-	TRBJ2-7	CASSPLAKSYEQYF	TGTGCCAGCTCACCACTAGCAAAGAGCTACGAGCAGTACTTC
TRBV28	-	TRBD1	TRBJ1-2	CASSSGGYGYTF	TGTGCCAGCAGTTCAGGGGGGTATGGCTACACCTTC